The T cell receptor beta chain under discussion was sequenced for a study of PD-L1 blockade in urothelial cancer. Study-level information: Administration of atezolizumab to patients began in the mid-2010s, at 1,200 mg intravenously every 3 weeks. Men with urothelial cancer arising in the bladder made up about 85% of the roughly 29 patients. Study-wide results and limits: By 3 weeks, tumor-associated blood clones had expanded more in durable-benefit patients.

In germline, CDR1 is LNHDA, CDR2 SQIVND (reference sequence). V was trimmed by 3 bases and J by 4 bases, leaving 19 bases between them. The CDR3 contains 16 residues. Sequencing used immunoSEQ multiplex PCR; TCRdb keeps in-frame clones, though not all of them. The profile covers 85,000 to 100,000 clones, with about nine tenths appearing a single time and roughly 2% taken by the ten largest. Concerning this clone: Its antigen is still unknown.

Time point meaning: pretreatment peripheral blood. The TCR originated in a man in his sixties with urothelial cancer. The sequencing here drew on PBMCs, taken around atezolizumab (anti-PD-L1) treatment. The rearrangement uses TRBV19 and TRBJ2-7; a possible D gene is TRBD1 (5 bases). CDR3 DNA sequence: TGTGCCAGTAGTATTAGGCCGGTAGGGGCCTTTTACGAGCAGTACTTC. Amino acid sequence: CASSIRPVGAFYEQYF.